This TCR beta chain stems from a study of T cell responses to AZD1222 COVID-19 vaccine. About this clone: Its specificity is unknown.

The CDR3 runs to 16 residues. Between the trimmed V and J ends, which lost 3 bases and 0 bases, there was a span of 12 bases. Germline CDR1 and CDR2: ENHRY and SYGVKD. TCRdb's table, derived via immunoSEQ multiplex PCR, lists solely in-frame clones and lacks some. The profile shows some 110,000 clones, 80% to 90% of them singletons. Study-wide results and limits: Repertoires were obtained solely post-peak T cell response. Across the whole spike, CD4 TCRs peaked at regions 160-218 and 743-854. In a largely white British group with more females than males, clonal diversity was possibly underestimated.

This chain joins TRBV10-3 and TRBJ1-5; unclear D gene. This material consisted of peripheral blood, taken on day 0 of MenACWY control vaccination. The sequence was collected from an adult in good health. The CDR3: CAISDLGRHSNQPQHF. In nucleotides, the CDR3 is TGTGCCATCAGTGACCTAGGCAGGCATAGCAATCAGCCCCAGCATTTT.